This entry features one T cell receptor beta chain sequence. Its specificity is not known. These data originate in a study of T cell repertoires in aging, cancer and after chemotherapy. Study-wide results and caveats: Immunological memory after chemotherapy cannot be judged from the repertoire data.

Peripheral blood genomic DNA, not sorted cells or RNA, was the template. This CDR3 has 15 residues. Germline-derived CDR1 and CDR2 are SGHTA and FQGNSA. The V and J ends lost 2 bases and 0 bases respectively, with 9 bases between them. Rearranged V-D-J TRB sequences were amplified with a mixed TRB-A/B primer pool. TCRdb passed the multiplex PCR reads through MiXCR, listing each CDR3 protein once. The sample records about 10,000 distinct CDR3 sequences, roughly half being singletons. This TCR derives from a human donor in good health. The sequencing input was blood. The J gene is TRBJ2-3, the V gene TRBV7-2; a possible D gene is TRBD1 (5 bases). This chain's CDR3 is CASSLQGGSTDTQYF. DNA for the CDR3: TGTGCCAGCAGCTTACAGGGCGGTAGCACAGATACGCAGTATTTT.